This T cell receptor (beta chain) is from a study of blood T cell repertoires in COVID-19. At the level of the study: PBMCs, B-cell-depleted T cells, or T cells provided the cDNA or gDNA that made up the material.

The method was immunoSEQ multiplex PCR; TCRdb's version includes in-frame clones alone and lacks a portion of them. The data hold under 25,000 clones, with around 86% observed a single time. The CDR3 loop spans 14 amino acids. Trimming removed 2 bases from V and 4 bases from J, with 12 bases in between. Per germline, CDR1 SGHDT and CDR2 YYEEEE. This sequence was found in a woman in her 70s with active COVID-19. What was sequenced was peripheral blood. The chain carries TRBV5-6 and TRBJ1-2; D remains ambiguous. This chain's CDR3 is CASSFYMIGYGYTF. The DNA of the CDR3 is TGTGCCAGCAGCTTTTACATGATTGGCTATGGCTACACCTTC.